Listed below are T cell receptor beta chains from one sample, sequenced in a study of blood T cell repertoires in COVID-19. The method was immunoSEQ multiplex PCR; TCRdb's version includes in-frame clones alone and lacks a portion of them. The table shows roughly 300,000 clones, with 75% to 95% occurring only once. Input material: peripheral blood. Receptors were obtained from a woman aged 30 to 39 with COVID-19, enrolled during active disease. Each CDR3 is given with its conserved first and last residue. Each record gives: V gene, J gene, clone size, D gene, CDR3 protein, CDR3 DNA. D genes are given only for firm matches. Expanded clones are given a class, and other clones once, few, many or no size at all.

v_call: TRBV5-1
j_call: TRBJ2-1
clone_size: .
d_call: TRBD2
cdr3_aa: CATQREAPYNEQFF
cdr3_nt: TGCGCCACCCAGCGGGAGGCCCCCTACAATGAGCAGTTCTTC

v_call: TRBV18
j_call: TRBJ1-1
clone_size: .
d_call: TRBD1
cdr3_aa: CASSLDRQNTEAFF
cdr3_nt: TGTGCCAGCTCGCTGGACAGGCAGAACACTGAAGCTTTCTTT

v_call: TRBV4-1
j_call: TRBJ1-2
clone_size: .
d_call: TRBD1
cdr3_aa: CASSQGGQGRTYTF
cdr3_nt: TGCGCCAGCAGCCAAGGGGGACAGGGGCGTACCTACACCTTC

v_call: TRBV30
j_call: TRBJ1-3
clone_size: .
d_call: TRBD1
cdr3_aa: CAWSVGTGAFGGNTIYF
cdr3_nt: TGTGCCTGGAGTGTGGGGACAGGGGCCTTCGGTGGAAACACCATATATTTT

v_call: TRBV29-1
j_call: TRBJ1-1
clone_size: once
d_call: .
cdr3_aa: CSVVGGNTEAFF
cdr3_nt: TGCAGCGTTGTGGGGGGGAACACTGAAGCTTTCTTT

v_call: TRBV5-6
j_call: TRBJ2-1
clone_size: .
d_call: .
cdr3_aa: CASSLGGARLWNEQFF
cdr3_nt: TGTGCCAGCAGCTTGGGCGGGGCCAGGTTGTGGAATGAGCAGTTCTTC

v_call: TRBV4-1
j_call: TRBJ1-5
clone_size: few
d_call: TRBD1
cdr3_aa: CASSQDPAGGSPQHF
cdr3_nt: TGCGCCAGCAGCCAAGATCCCGCAGGGGGGTCGCCCCAGCATTTT

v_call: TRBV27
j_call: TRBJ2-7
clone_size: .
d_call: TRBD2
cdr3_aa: CASRLSGGSYEQYF
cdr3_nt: TGTGCCAGCAGACTCAGCGGGGGTTCCTACGAGCAGTACTTC

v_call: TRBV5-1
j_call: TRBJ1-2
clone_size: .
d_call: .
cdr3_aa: CASSPSGGISYGYTF
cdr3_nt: TGCGCCAGCAGCCCTTCGGGGGGGATTAGCTATGGCTACACCTTC

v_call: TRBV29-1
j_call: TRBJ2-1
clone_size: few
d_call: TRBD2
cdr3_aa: CSVEESQFRGGEQFF
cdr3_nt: TGCAGCGTTGAAGAAAGCCAATTCCGGGGGGGTGAGCAGTTCTTC

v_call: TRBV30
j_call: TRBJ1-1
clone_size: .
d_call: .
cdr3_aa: CAWGHTVNTEAFF
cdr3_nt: TGTGCCTGGGGGCATACAGTGAACACTGAAGCTTTCTTT

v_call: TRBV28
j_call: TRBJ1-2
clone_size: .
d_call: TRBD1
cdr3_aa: CASRRTGGGYGYTF
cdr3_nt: TGTGCCAGCAGGAGGACAGGGGGCGGGTATGGCTACACCTTC

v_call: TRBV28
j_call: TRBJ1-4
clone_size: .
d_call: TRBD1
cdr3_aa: CASSPRTGLGEKLFF
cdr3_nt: TGTGCCAGCAGTCCCCGGACAGGGTTGGGCGAAAAACTGTTTTTT

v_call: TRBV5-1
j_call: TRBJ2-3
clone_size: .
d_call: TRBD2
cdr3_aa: CASSPVGGALTDTQYF
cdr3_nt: TGCGCCAGCAGTCCCGTGGGAGGGGCGCTCACAGATACGCAGTATTTT